A selection of T cell receptor beta chains follows, all from one sample in a study of T cell repertoires in cytomegalovirus infection. TCRdb reanalysed the reads using MiXCR and keeps one entry per CDR3 protein. The table lists some 350,000 distinct CDR3 sequences, 15% to 20% of them singletons, with around 8.6% in the top ten. The sample was PBMCs. The receptors were sampled from a human donor in good health (CMV status not recorded). Some clones in this sample may be carry-over from other donors' samples. CDR3s include the opening cysteine and the closing phenylalanine or tryptophan. A D gene is named only where the DNA matches it firmly. The listing skips clone size in some rows; elsewhere it reads once, few, many or a size class.

abundance | j_gene | len | v_gene | d_gene | CDR3aa | CDR3nt
- | TRBJ1-1 | 15 | TRBV18 | TRBD1 | CASSPPGTGNTEAFF | TGTGCCAGCTCACCACCGGGGACAGGGAACACTGAAGCTTTCTTT
- | TRBJ2-5 | 12 | TRBV20-1 | - | CSAIAEGETQYF | TGCAGTGCGATCGCCGAGGGAGAGACCCAGTACTTC
many | TRBJ2-3 | 14 | TRBV7-9 | TRBD2 | CASSKGLVSDTQYF | TGTGCCAGCAGCAAAGGACTAGTGTCAGATACGCAGTATTTT
- | TRBJ1-2 | 13 | TRBV12-3/TRBV12-4 | - | CASSPNGGDGYTF | TGTGCCAGCAGTCCCAACGGGGGTGATGGCTACACCTTC
few | TRBJ1-2 | 15 | TRBV6-1 | - | CASSHEVGDEYGYTF | TGTGCCAGCAGTCACGAGGTCGGGGATGAATATGGCTACACCTTC
few | TRBJ1-1 | 13 | TRBV7-2 | - | CASSVGTNTEAFF | TGTGCCAGCAGTGTTGGGACTAACACTGAAGCTTTCTTT
few | TRBJ2-1 | 15 | TRBV20-1 | TRBD2 | CSASGGLAGGNEQFF | TGCAGTGCCTCCGGTGGACTAGCGGGAGGCAATGAGCAGTTCTTC
- | TRBJ2-1 | 14 | TRBV24-1 | - | CATRPQQTYNEQFF | TGTGCCACCAGGCCCCAACAGACGTACAATGAGCAGTTCTTC
- | TRBJ1-1 | 14 | TRBV10-3 | - | CAISASGAQTEAFF | TGTGCCATCAGTGCTTCGGGGGCGCAGACTGAAGCTTTCTTT
few | TRBJ1-1 | 14 | TRBV11-2 | - | CASSLGGGWTEAFF | TGTGCCAGCAGCTTAGGGGGAGGGTGGACTGAAGCTTTCTTT
many | TRBJ2-7 | 15 | TRBV4-1 | - | CASSQEPATLWEQYF | TGCGCCAGCAGCCAAGAACCAGCCACCCTCTGGGAGCAGTACTTC
- | TRBJ2-3 | 15 | TRBV7-9 | - | CASSTPIADSDTQYF | TGTGCCAGCAGCACCCCTATTGCAGACTCAGATACGCAGTATTTT
many | TRBJ2-3 | 14 | TRBV7-2 | - | CASSLEGPTDTQYF | TGTGCCAGCAGCTTAGAGGGACCGACAGATACGCAGTATTTT
few | TRBJ1-1 | 16 | TRBV23-1 | - | CASSQSRQGMNTEAFF | TGCGCCAGCAGTCAATCCCGGCAGGGGATGAACACTGAAGCTTTCTTT
- | TRBJ2-7 | 12 | TRBV10-3 | - | CAISDDIYEQYF | TGTGCCATCAGTGACGACATCTACGAGCAGTACTTC
few | TRBJ2-3 | 14 | TRBV18 | - | CASSPRGITDTQYF | TGTGCCAGCTCACCCCGCGGGATCACAGATACGCAGTATTTT
few | TRBJ2-1 | 18 | TRBV19 | - | CASSRGQGYSGSWNEQFF | TGTGCCAGTAGTCGGGGACAGGGTTACAGCGGGAGTTGGAATGAGCAGTTCTTC
few | TRBJ1-1 | 17 | TRBV10-2 | TRBD1 | CASSEQGQGGMSTEAFF | TGCGCCAGCAGTGAACAAGGACAGGGCGGGATGAGCACTGAAGCTTTCTTT
few | TRBJ2-1 | 14 | TRBV19 | - | CASSSLASYNEQFF | TGTGCCAGTAGTAGTCTAGCTTCCTACAATGAGCAGTTCTTC
- | TRBJ2-1 | 14 | TRBV12-3/TRBV12-4 | TRBD1 | CASRPGQGSNEQFF | TGTGCCAGCAGGCCGGGACAGGGGAGCAATGAGCAGTTCTTC
once | TRBJ1-5 | 13 | TRBV20-1 | - | CSAPGRSNQPQHF | TGCAGTGCTCCGGGCAGGAGCAATCAGCCCCAGCATTTT
- | TRBJ2-4 | 12 | TRBV20-1 | - | CSARAMENIQYF | TGCAGTGCTAGGGCCATGGAAAACATTCAGTACTTC
- | TRBJ1-2 | 16 | TRBV5-4 | TRBD1 | CASSPTGQGAIYGYTF | TGTGCCAGCAGCCCAACCGGGCAGGGGGCTATTTATGGCTACACCTTC
- | TRBJ2-7 | 15 | TRBV5-6 | - | CASSYPRVGGYEQYF | TGTGCCAGCTCTTACCCCAGGGTCGGTGGCTACGAGCAGTACTTC
many | TRBJ2-7 | 11 | TRBV5-6 | - | CASSSSLEQYF | TGTGCCAGCAGTAGCTCTCTTGAGCAGTACTTC
- | TRBJ1-1 | 16 | TRBV19 | - | CASSSGTGPMNTEAFF | TGTGCCAGTAGTAGCGGAACAGGCCCGATGAACACTGAAGCTTTCTTT
- | TRBJ2-3 | 16 | TRBV11-2 | - | CASSLVGGNEADTQYF | TGTGCCAGCAGCTTAGTGGGCGGGAATGAGGCAGATACGCAGTATTTT
- | TRBJ1-4 | 13 | TRBV28 | - | CASSEIQGEKLFF | TGTGCCAGCAGTGAGATACAGGGTGAAAAACTGTTTTTT
- | TRBJ2-7 | 13 | TRBV11-2 | - | CASSLVLLYEQYF | TGTGCCAGCAGCTTAGTGCTACTCTACGAGCAGTACTTC
- | TRBJ2-2 | 15 | TRBV20-1 | - | CSVPVRGQNTGELFF | TGCAGTGTCCCAGTGCGGGGCCAGAACACCGGGGAGCTGTTTTTT
many | TRBJ2-2 | 14 | TRBV7-2 | TRBD1 | CASSTGQPLGELFF | TGTGCCAGCAGCACGGGACAGCCCCTGGGGGAGCTGTTTTTT